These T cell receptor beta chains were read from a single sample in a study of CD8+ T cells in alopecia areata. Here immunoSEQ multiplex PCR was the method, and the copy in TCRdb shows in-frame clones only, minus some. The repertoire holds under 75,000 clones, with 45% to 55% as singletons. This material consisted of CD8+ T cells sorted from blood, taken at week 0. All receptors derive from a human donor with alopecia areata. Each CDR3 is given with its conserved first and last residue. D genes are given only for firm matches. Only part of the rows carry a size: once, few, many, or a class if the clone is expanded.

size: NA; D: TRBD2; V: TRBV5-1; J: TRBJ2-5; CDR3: CASSLELAGIQETQYF; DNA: TGCGCCAGCAGCTTGGAACTAGCGGGAATTCAAGAGACCCAGTACTTC
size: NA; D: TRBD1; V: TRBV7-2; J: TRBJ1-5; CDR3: CASSLGDRGTYSNQPQHF; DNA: TGTGCCAGCAGCTTAGGAGACAGGGGGACCTATAGCAATCAGCCCCAGCATTTT
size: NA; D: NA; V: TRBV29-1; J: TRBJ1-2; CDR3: CSARAGNYGYTF; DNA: TGCAGCGCCAGGGCAGGGAACTATGGCTACACCTTC
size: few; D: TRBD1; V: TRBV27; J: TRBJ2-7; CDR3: CASSFPGQGVYEQYF; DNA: TGTGCCAGCAGTTTCCCCGGACAGGGGGTCTACGAGCAGTACTTC
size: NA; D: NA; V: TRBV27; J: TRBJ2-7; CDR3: CASRPLGSGYYEQYF; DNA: TGTGCCAGCAGGCCCTTAGGGAGCGGGTACTACGAGCAGTACTTC
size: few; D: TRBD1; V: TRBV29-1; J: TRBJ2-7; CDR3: CSVEQGEYEQYF; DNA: TGCAGCGTTGAACAGGGGGAGTACGAGCAGTACTTC
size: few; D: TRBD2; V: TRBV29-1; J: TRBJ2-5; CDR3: CSVGGASGRASAQYF; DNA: TGCAGCGTTGGGGGGGCTAGCGGGAGGGCCTCGGCCCAGTACTTC
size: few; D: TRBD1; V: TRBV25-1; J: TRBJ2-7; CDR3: CASSTGTGGYEQYF; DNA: TGTGCCAGCAGCACCGGGACAGGGGGCTACGAGCAGTACTTC
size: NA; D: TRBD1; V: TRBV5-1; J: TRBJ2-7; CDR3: CASSPGQGAHEQYF; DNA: TGCGCCAGCAGCCCGGGACAGGGGGCCCACGAGCAGTACTTC
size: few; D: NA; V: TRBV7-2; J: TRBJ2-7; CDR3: CASSPSGWRTSAGGEQYF; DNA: TGTGCCAGCAGCCCCTCCGGTTGGAGGACCTCGGCTGGAGGGGAGCAGTACTTC
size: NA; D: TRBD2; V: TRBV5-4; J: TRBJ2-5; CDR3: CASSPGWVGAGGQYF; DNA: TGTGCCAGCAGCCCGGGGTGGGTTGGAGCGGGAGGCCAGTACTTC
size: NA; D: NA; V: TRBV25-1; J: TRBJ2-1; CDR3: CASSEGIGAEQFF; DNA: TGTGCCAGCAGTGAAGGGATAGGGGCGGAGCAGTTCTTC
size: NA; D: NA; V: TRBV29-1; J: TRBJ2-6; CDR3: CSVFGTGANVLTF; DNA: TGCAGCGTTTTCGGTACTGGGGCCAACGTCCTGACTTTC
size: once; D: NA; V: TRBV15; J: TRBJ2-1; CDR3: CATSRGRRLGSYNEQFF; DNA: TGTGCCACCAGCAGAGGACGGCGACTCGGCTCCTACAATGAGCAGTTCTTC
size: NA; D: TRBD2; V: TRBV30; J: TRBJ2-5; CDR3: CAWTPGLAGAGETQYF; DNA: TGTGCCTGGACCCCGGGACTAGCGGGAGCTGGAGAGACCCAGTACTTC
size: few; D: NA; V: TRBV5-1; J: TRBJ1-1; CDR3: CASSLQRTHRDTEAFF; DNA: TGCGCCAGCAGCTTGCAAAGGACTCACCGGGACACTGAAGCTTTCTTT
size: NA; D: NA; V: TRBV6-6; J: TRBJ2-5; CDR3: CASLSNSLETQYF; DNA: TGTGCCAGCCTATCAAACTCCTTGGAGACCCAGTACTTC
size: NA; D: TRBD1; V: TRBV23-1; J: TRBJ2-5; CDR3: CASSQTGTGHQETQYF; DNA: TGCGCCAGCAGTCAGACCGGGACAGGGCACCAAGAGACCCAGTACTTC
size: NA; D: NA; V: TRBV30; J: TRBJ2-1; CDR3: CAWSTGVLQFF; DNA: TGTGCCTGGAGTACCGGGGTCCTGCAGTTCTTC